The present entry profiles one T cell receptor beta chain with its context. What it binds is not known. The sample is drawn from a study of cytomegalovirus exposure and HLA in healthy donors. Study-level information: The 95 million to 120 million unique TCR beta sequences, from about 179 million T cells, were found by an earlier analysis.

Study-wide results and limits: In vitro work confirmed that three CMV-associated chains recognize CMV antigens. Most sequenced TCRs were rare (though some public TCRs occurred in many donors). Per a later analysis, about 17,000 TCR beta sequences showed association with HLA alleles at 0.05 false discovery rate.

Amplification used 60 Vbeta primers and 13 Jbeta primers. Assay: immunoSEQ multiplex PCR; the TCRdb copy retains only in-frame clones and omits some. The sample includes 170,000 or so clones, under 90% of them seen just once. Germline CDR1 reads MDHEN; CDR2 reads SYDVKM. Trimming shortened V by 6 bases and J by 6 bases, and 16 bases separated the two germline ends. The CDR3 totals 14 residues. Sequencing input: PBMCs. This rearrangement joins TRBV28 to TRBJ2-3, with TRBD2 as a possible D gene (5 bases). The clonotype was recovered from a man aged 18 to 29 in good health and CMV-seronegative. The DNA of the CDR3 is TGTGCCAGCAGGCCACCCGGGGTAGTGGATACGCAGTATTTT. Protein sequence: CASRPPGVVDTQYF.